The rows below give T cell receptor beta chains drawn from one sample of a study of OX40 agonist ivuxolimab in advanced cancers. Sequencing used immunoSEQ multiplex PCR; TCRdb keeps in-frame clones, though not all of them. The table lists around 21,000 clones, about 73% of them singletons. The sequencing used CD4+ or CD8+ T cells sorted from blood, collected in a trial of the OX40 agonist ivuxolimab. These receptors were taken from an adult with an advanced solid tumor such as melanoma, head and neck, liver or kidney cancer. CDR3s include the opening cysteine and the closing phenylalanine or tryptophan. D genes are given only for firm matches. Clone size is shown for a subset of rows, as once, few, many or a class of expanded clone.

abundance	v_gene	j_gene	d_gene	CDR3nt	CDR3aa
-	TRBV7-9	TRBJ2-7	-	TGTGCCAGCAGCCCGGGGGTTTCCTACGAGCAGTACTTC	CASSPGVSYEQYF
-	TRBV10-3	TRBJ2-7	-	TGTGCCATCAGTGACGGTTTGGCTTACGAGCAGTACTTC	CAISDGLAYEQYF
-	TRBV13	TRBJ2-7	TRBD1	TGTGCCAGCAGCTTAGCGGGGACAGGGGCCAACGAGCAGTACTTC	CASSLAGTGANEQYF
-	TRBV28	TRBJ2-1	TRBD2	TGTGCCAGCAGTTTACCCCTTGGGGGGGAATACAATGAGCAGTTCTTC	CASSLPLGGEYNEQFF
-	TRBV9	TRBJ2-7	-	TGTGCCAGCAGCGCGCAGGGTGGCAGCACCTACGAGCAGTACTTC	CASSAQGGSTYEQYF
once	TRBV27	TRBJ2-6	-	TGTGCCAGCAGTCTGGAGAGGCTACAAAGTCGGGCCAACGTCCTGACTTTC	CASSLERLQSRANVLTF
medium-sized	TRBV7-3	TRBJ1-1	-	TGTGCCAGCAGCTCCTATGGGGGGGTCACTGAAGCTTTCTTT	CASSSYGGVTEAFF
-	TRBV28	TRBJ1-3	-	TGTGCCTTAGGTCCTCTCTCTGGAAACACCATATATTTT	CALGPLSGNTIYF
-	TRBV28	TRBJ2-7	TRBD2	TGTGCCAGCAGTCCGGGACTAGCGGACTACGAGCAGTACTTC	CASSPGLADYEQYF
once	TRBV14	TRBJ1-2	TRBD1	TGTGCCAGCAGCCCATCGCCCGGGGGAGGGGGCGCTTTCTATGGCTACACCTTC	CASSPSPGGGGAFYGYTF
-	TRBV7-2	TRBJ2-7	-	TGTGCCAGCAGCTTTTGGCTAGCGAATACCTACGAGCAGTACTTC	CASSFWLANTYEQYF
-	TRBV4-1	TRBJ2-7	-	TGCGCCAGCAGCCCACAGGCCATCTCCTACGAGCAGTACTTC	CASSPQAISYEQYF
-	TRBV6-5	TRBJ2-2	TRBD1	TGTGCCAGCAGTCCCACAGGGGGTGGTACCGGGGAGCTGTTTTTT	CASSPTGGGTGELFF
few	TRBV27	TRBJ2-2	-	TGTGCCAGCAGTTTAACACCGAACACCGGGGAGCTGTTTTTT	CASSLTPNTGELFF
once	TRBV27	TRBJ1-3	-	TGTGCCAGCAGCCCCGACAGGAGCTCTGGAAACACCATATATTTT	CASSPDRSSGNTIYF
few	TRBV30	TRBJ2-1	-	TGTGCCTGGAGTTGGACCAACAATGAGCAGTTCTTC	CAWSWTNNEQFF
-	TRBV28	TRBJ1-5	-	TGTGCCAGCAGTTTTTACCGGGGAAATCAGCCCCAGCATTTT	CASSFYRGNQPQHF
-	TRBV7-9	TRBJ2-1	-	TGTGCCAGCAGCTTGAGCTACCCAAGGGATGAGCAGTTCTTC	CASSLSYPRDEQFF
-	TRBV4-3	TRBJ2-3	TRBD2	TGCGCCAGCAGCCCGCTGACTAGCGGGAGCACAGATACGCAGTATTTT	CASSPLTSGSTDTQYF
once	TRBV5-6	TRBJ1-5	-	TGTGCCAGCAGCTTGGGGCAGGGAATTAATCAGCCCCAGCATTTT	CASSLGQGINQPQHF
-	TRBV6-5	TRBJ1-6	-	TGTGCCAGCAGTTACGGGACTTGGGATTCACCCCTCCACTTT	CASSYGTWDSPLHF
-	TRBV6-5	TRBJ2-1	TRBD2	TGTGCCAGCAGTTACTCGGGAGGGTTCTACAATGAGCAGTTCTTC	CASSYSGGFYNEQFF
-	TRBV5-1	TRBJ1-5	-	TGCGCCAGCAGCCCGACCGGCGTGGAAGATCAGCCCCAGCATTTT	CASSPTGVEDQPQHF
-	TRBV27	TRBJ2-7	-	TGTGCCAGCAGTTTGGGGGTAGGCAACTACGAGCAGTACTTC	CASSLGVGNYEQYF
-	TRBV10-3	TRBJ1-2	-	TGTGCCATCAGTGAGGGATTAGGCCTCGGCTACACCTTC	CAISEGLGLGYTF
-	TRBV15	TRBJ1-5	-	TGTGCCACCAGCAGTGCGAATCAGCCCCAGCATTTT	CATSSANQPQHF
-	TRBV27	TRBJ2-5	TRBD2	TGTGCCAGCACGACTAGCGGGGGGGCGGGGGAGACCCAGTACTTC	CASTTSGGAGETQYF
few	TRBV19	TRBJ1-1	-	TGTGCCAGTAGTACAGGGTTCACTGAAGCTTTCTTT	CASSTGFTEAFF
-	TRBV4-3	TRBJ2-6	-	TGCGCCAGCAGCCCGATTAACGGCGGGTCTGGGGCCAACGTCCTGACTTTC	CASSPINGGSGANVLTF
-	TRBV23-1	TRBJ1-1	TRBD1	TGCGCCAGCAGTCAATCTATTGGGACAGGGGGCCGTATGAACACTGAAGCTTTCTTT	CASSQSIGTGGRMNTEAFF
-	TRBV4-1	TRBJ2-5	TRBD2	TGCGCCAGCAGCCAAGAGGGGCCTAGCGGGGGACAAGAGACCCAGTACTTC	CASSQEGPSGGQETQYF
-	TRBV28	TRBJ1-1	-	TGTGCCAGCAGTTCACCCAGTAACCCGAACACTGAAGCTTTCTTT	CASSSPSNPNTEAFF
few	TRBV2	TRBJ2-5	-	TGTGCCCTTTCCGTCGGGAGAGGGTTTGAGACCCAGTACTTC	CALSVGRGFETQYF
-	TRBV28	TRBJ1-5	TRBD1	TGTGCCAGCAGCCAGACACAGGGGTTTCAGCCCCAGCATTTT	CASSQTQGFQPQHF
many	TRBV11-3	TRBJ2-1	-	TGTGCCAGCAGCTCCATCTCGCGCCGAAATGAGCAGTTCTTC	CASSSISRRNEQFF
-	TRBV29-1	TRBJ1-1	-	TGCAGCGTTTCCCCCGTGGGGGAGAGTGCAGCTTTCTTT	CSVSPVGESAAFF
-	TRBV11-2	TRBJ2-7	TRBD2	TGTGCCAGCAGCTTAGCGGGGGGGTTCTCCTACGAGCAGTACTTC	CASSLAGGFSYEQYF
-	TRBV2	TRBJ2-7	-	TGTGCCAGCAGTGATTTGGGGTCGGGGGACGAGCAGTACTTC	CASSDLGSGDEQYF
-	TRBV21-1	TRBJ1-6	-	TGTGCCAGCAGCAGACCCGGAATGTGGTGTCGGGGAGATTCACCCCTCCACTTT	CASSRPGMWCRGDSPLHF
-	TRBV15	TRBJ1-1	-	TGTGCCACCAGCAGAGAGGTGCTGGGGGGGACTGAAGCTTTCTTT	CATSREVLGGTEAFF
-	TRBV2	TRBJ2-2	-	TGTGCCAGCAGTTGGACTCTAAACACCGGGGAGCTGTTTTTT	CASSWTLNTGELFF